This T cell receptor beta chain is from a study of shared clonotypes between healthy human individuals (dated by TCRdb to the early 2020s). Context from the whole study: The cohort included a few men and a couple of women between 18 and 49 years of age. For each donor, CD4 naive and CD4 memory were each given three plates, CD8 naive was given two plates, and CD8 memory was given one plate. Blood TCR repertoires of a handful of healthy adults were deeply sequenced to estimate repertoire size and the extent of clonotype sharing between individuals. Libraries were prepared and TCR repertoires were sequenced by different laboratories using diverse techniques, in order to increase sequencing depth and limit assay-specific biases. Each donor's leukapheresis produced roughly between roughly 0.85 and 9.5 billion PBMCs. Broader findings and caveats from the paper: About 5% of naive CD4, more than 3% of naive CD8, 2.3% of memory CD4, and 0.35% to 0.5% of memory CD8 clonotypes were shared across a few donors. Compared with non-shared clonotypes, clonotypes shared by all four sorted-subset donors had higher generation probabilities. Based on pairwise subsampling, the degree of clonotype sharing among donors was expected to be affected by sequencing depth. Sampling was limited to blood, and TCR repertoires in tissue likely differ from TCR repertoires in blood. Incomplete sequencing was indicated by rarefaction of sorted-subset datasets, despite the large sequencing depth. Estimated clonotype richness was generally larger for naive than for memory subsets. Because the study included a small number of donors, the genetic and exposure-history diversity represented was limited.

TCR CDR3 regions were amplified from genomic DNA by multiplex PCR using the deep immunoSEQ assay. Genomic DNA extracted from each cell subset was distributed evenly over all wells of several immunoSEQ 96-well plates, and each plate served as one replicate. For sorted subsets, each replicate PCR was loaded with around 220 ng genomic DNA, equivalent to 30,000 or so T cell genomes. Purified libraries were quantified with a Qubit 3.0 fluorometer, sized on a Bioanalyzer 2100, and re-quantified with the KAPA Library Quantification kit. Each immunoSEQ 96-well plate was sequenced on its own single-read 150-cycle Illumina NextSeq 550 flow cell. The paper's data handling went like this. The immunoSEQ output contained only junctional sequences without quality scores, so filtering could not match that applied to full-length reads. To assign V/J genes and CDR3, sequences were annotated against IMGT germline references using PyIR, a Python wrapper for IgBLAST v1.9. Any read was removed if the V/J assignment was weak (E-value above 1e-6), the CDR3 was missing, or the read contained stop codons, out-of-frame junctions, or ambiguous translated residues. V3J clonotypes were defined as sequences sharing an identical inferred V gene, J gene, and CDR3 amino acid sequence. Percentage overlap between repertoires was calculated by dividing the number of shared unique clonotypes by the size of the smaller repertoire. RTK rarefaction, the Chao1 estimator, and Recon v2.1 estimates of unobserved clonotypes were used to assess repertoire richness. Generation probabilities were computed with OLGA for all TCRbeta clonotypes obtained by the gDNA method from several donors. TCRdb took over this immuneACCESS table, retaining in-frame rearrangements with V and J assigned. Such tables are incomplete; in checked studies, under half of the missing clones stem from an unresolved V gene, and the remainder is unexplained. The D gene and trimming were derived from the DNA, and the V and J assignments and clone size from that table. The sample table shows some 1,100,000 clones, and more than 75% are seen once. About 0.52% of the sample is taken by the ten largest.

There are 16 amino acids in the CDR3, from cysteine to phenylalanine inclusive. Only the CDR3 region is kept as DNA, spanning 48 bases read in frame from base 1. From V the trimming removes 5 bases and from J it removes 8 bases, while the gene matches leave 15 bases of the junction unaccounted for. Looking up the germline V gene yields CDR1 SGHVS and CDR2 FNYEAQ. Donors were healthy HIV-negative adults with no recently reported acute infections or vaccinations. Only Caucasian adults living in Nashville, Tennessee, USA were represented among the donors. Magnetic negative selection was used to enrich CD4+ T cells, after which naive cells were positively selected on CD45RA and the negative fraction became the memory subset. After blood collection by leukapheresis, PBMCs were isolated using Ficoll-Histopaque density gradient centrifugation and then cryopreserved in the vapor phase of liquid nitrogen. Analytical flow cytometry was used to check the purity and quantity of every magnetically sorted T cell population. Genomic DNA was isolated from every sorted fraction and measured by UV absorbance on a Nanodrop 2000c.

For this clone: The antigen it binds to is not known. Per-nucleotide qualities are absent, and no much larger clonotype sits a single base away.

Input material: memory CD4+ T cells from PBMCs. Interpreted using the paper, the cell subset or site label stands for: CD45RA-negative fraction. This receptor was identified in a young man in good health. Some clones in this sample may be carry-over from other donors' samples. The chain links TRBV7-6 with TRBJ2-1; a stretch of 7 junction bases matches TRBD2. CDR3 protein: CASSTVAGVASDEQFF. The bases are TGTGCCAGCAGCACAGTGGCGGGAGTGGCTAGCGATGAGCAGTTCTTC.